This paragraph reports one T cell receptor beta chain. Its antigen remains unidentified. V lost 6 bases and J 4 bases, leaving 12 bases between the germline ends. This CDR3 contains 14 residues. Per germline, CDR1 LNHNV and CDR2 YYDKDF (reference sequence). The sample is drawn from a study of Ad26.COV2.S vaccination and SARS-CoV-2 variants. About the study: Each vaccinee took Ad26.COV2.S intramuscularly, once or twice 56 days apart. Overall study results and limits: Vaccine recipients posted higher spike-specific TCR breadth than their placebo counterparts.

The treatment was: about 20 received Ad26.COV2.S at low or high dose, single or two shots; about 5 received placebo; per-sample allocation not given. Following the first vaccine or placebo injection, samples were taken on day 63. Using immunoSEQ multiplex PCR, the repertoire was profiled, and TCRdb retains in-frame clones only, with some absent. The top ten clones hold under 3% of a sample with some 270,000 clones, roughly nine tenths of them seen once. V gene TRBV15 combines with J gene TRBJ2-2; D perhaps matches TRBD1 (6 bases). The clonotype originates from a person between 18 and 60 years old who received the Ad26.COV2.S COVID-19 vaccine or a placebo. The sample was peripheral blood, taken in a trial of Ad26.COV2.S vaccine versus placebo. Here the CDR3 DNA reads TGTGCCACCAGGAAGGCAGGGGCCACCGGGGAGCTGTTTTTT. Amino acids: CATRKAGATGELFF. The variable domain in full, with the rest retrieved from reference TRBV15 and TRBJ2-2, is DAMVIQNPRYQVTQFGKPVTLSCSQTLNHNVMYWYQQKSSQAPKLLFHYYDKDFNNEADTPDNFQSRRPNTSFCFLDIRSPGLGDTAMYLCATRKAGATGELFFGEGSRLTVL.